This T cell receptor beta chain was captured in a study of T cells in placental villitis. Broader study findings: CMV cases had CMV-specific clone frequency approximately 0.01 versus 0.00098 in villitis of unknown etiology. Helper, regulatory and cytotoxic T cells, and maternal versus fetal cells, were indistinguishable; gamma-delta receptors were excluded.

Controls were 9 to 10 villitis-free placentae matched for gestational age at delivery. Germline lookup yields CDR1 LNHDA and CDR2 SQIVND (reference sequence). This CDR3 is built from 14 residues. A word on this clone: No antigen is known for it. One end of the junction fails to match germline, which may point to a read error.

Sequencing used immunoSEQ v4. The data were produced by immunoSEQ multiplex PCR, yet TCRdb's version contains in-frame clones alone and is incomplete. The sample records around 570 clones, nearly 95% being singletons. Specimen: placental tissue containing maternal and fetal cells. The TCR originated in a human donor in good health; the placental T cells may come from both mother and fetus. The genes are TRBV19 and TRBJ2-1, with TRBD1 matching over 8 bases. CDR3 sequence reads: CTSKTGDLYNEQFF. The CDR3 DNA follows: TGTACCAGTAAGACAGGGGACCTTTACAATGAGCAGTTCTTC.